This T cell receptor (beta chain) emerged from a study of T cells in Graves' hyperthyroidism and ophthalmopathy (dated 2019 in TCRdb). At the level of the whole study: Peripheral blood was sampled at the time of initial diagnosis, prior to any treatment. The paper describes TCR Vbeta CDR3 sequencing of 120 to 150 peripheral blood samples, made up of approximately 40 ophthalmopathy patients, approximately 73 hyperthyroidism patients and 17 progressor patients. To identify distinguishing TCR V-J signatures, a discovery cohort of 90 to 100 patients was used, comprising some 45 with Graves' ophthalmopathy and around 60 with stable Graves' hyperthyroidism. The roughly 91 discovery patients were randomly divided into training and test sets at a 7:3 ratio. After sampling, hyperthyroidism patients received methimazole starting at 30 mg daily, and ophthalmopathy patients received high-dose intravenous methylprednisolone. Prospective prediction of ophthalmopathy was tested in an independent validation cohort consisting of roughly 20 hyperthyroidism patients and more than 15 patients who later progressed to ophthalmopathy. Thyroid tissue and blood T-cell repertoires from more than five Graves' hyperthyroidism patients were also compared in the study. The full study reports these points: Sample size was not statistically predetermined, and investigators were not blinded to group allocation. In validation, the model predicted progression to ophthalmopathy a median of roughly six months before onset, with about 70% sensitivity and 72.22% specificity. Blood samples also contained most of the expanded thyroid clonotypes (frequency above 0.001), which suggests that blood repertoires may reflect thyroid immune responses. Ophthalmopathy was separated from stable hyperthyroidism by a 13 V-J signature model, with about 88% sensitivity and about 84% specificity obtained in cross-validation and 80%/75% obtained in testing.

Graves' hyperthyroidism was defined as stable when no progression to ophthalmopathy occurred over 18 months of follow-up. The hyperthyroidism patients were between 18 and 65 years old and newly diagnosed, with a disease duration of less than 2 months. The study excluded patients with uncontrolled infections, other autoimmune diseases, pregnancy or lactation. Diagnoses relied on clinical symptoms, serum thyroxine and TRAb, thyroid ultrasound and orbital computed tomography. PBMCs were isolated from 8 to 10 ml of fresh peripheral blood by Ficoll-Paque density gradient centrifugation. Total RNA was extracted using Trizol reagent, and RNA quality was assessed on an Agilent 2100 Bioanalyzer. This clonotype was observed a few times. The antigen this receptor binds is unknown. Within one base of it there is no much larger clone, and no base qualities were kept. The TCR beta CDR3 regions were amplified from RNA transcripts. The TCR CDR3 was subjected to a first round of RT-PCR using the HTBI primer set and the Qiagen OneStep RT-PCR kit. A second multiplex PCR round built the libraries, followed by size selection and purification. Sequencing of the libraries was done on an Illumina HiSeq2000 using paired-end 100 bp reads. As for the authors' bioinformatics: SOAPnuke was used to process the raw data, throwing out any read that contained adapters or uncalled bases, had a mean Phred below 15, or lacked an exact constant-primer or identifier match. High-quality paired reads were merged with COPE v1.2.5, and unique nucleotide sequences were defined as clonotypes. MiTCR v1.1 was used to align clonotypes to the IMGT TRBV, TRBD and TRBJ reference segments. Analysis was restricted to V-J combinations with a frequency above 0.0001, which covered about 99% of repertoires. The TCS score was defined as F50 (clonal expansion) divided by E x V (chaos), with BLOSUM62-based TCRdist calculated between CDR3 peptides within each V-J. Welch's t-statistics and random forest reduced roughly 530 V-J features to around 14, which were used in a naive Bayes classifier (R e1071). The raw public reads went through TCRdb reprocessing: fastp at Q25, MiXCR clone calling, in-frame beta chains kept. Records with the same CDR3 protein are collapsed into one entry carrying the most frequent genes and DNA. The V and J calls come from TCRdb's annotation, not from the publication. This sample is represented by approximately 400,000 distinct CDR3 sequences; about a sixth of them were singletons. In total, the top ten clones hold almost 8% of the sample.

Per the germline V gene, SGHVS is the CDR1 and FQNEAQ is the CDR2. From the cysteine through the phenylalanine, the CDR3 covers 13 amino acids. The CDR3 DNA has 39 bases and is translated from base 1. V sheds 8 bases and J sheds 1 base, leaving 12 bases between their ends. Recombination joined TRBV7-8 with TRBJ2-7, with the D gene too uncertain to name. The specimen was blood. This sequence originates from a woman aged 18 to 35 with Graves' hyperthyroidism. The bases are TGTGCCAGCGCCGAAGGCGTTTCCTACGAGCAGTACTTC. Translated, this gives CASAEGVSYEQYF.